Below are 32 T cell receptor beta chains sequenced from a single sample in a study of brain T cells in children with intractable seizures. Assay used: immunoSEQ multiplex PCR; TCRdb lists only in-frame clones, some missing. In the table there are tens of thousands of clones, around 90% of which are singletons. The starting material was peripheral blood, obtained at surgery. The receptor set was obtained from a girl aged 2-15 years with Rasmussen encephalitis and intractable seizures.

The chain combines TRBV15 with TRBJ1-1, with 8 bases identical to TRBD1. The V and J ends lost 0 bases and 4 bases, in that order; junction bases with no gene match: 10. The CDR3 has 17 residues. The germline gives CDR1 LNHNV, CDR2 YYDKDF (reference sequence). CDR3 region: CATSRDGRGRRVTEAFF. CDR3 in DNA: TGTGCCACCAGCAGAGATGGCAGGGGGCGGCGGGTCACTGAAGCTTTCTTT.

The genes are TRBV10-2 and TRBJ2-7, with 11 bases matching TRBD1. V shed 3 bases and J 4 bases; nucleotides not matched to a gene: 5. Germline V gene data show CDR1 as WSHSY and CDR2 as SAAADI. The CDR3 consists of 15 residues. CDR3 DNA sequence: TGCGCCAGCAGTGACAGGACAGGGGGCGGGTACGAGCAGTACTTC. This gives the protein CASSDRTGGGYEQYF.

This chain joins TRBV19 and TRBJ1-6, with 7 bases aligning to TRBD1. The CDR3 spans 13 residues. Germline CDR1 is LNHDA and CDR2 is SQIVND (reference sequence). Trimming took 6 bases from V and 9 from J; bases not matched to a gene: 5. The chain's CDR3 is CASSLDRVSPLHF. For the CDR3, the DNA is TGTGCCAGTAGCCTCGACAGGGTTTCACCCCTCCACTTT.

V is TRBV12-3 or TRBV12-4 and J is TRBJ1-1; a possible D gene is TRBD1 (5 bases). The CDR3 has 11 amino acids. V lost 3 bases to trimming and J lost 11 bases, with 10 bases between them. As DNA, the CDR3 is TGTGCCAGCAGTTTCAGGGAGGAGGCTTTCTTT. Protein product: CASSFREEAFF.

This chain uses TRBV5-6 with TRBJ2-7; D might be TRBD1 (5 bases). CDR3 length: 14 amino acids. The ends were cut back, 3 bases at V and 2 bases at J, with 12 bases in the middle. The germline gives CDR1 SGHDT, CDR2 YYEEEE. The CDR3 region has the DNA TGTGCCAGCAGCTCGTGGCAGGGTACCTACGAGCAGTACTTC. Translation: CASSSWQGTYEQYF.

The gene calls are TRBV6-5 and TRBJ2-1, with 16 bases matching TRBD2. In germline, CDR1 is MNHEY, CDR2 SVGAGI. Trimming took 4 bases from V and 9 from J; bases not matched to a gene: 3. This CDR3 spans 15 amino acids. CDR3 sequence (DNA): TGTGCCAGCAGTTCCGGGACTAGCGGGAGGGGTGAGCAGTTCTTC. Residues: CASSSGTSGRGEQFF.

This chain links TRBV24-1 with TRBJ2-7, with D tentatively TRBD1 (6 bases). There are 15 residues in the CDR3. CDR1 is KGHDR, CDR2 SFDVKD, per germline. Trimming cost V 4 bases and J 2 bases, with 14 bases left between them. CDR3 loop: CATSDATGPTYEQYF. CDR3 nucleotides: TGTGCCACCAGTGACGCTACAGGGCCTACCTACGAGCAGTACTTC.

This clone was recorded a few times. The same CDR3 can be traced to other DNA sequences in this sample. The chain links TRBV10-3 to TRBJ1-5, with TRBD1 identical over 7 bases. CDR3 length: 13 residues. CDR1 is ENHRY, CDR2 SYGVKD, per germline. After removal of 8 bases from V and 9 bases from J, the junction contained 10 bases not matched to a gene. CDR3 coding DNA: TGTGCCATCTCCGACAGGGCCGGGTGGCCCCAGCATTTT. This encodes CAISDRAGWPQHF.

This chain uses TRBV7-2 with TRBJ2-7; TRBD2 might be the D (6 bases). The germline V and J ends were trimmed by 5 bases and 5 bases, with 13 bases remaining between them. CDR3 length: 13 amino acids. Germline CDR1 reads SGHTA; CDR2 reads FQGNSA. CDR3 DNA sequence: TGTGCCAGCAGCCCCCGACTAGTCGACGAGCAGTACTTC. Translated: CASSPRLVDEQYF.

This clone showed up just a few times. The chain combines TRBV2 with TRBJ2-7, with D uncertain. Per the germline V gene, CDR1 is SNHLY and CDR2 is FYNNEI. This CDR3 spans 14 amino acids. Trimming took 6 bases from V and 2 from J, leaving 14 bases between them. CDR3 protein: CASSGDPSPYEQYF. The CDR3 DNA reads TGTGCCAGCAGCGGTGACCCGAGCCCCTACGAGCAGTACTTC.

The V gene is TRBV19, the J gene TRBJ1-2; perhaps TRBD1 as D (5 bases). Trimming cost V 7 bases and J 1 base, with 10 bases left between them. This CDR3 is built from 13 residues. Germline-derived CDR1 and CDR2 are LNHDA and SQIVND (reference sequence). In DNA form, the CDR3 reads TGTGCCAGTACACAGGCCCTTAACTATGGCTACACCTTC. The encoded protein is CASTQALNYGYTF.

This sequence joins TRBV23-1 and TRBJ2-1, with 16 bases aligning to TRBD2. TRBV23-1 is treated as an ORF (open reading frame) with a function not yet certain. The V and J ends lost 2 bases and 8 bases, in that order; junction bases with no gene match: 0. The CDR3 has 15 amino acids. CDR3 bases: TGCGCCAGCAGTCAAGGGACTAGCGGGGGGGATGAGCAGTTCTTC. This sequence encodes CASSQGTSGGDEQFF.

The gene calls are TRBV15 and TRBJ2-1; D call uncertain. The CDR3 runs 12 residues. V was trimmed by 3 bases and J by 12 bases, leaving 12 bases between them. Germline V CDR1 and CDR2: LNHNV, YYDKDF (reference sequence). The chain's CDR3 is CATSSRDTVQFF. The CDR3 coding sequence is TGTGCCACCAGCAGTAGAGACACTGTGCAGTTCTTC.

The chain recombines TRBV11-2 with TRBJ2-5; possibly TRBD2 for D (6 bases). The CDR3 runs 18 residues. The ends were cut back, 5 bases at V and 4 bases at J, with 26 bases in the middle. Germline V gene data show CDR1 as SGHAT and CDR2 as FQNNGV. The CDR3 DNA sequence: TGTGCCAGCAGCCTACACCCCGTTGTAGTAGCGGAGGGAGAGACCCAGTACTTC. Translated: CASSLHPVVVAEGETQYF.

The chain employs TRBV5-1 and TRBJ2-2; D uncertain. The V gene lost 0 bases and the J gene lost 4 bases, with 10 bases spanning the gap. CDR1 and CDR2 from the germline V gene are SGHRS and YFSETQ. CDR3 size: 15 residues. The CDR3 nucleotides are TGCGCCAGCAGCTTGGGAAGTACTTCCACCGGGGAGCTGTTTTTT. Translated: CASSLGSTSTGELFF.

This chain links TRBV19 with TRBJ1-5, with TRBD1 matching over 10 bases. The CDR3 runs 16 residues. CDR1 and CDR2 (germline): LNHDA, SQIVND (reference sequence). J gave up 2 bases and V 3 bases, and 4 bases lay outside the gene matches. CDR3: CASSMKTGGGNQPQHF. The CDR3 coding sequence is TGTGCCAGTAGTATGAAGACAGGGGGCGGCAATCAGCCCCAGCATTTT.

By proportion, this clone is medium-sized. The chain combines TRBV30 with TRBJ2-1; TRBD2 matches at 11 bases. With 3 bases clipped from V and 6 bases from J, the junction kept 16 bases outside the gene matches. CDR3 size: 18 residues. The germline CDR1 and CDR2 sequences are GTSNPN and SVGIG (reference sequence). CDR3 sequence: CAWSPHLNLAGGSNEQFF. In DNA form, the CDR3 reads TGTGCCTGGAGCCCACATTTAAACCTAGCGGGGGGTAGCAATGAGCAGTTCTTC.

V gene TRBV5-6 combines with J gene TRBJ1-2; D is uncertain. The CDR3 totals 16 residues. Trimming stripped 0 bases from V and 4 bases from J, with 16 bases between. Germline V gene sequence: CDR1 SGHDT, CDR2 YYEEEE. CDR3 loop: CASSLVRRSAVYGYTF. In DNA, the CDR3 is TGTGCCAGCAGCTTGGTTCGGAGGTCAGCGGTCTATGGCTACACCTTC.

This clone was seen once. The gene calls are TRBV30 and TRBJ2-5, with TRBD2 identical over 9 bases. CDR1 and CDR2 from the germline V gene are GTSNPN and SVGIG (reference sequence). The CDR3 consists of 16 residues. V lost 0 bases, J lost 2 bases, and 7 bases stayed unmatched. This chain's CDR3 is CAWSVEVAGVQETQYF. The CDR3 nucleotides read TGTGCCTGGAGTGTTGAGGTAGCGGGGGTACAAGAGACCCAGTACTTC.

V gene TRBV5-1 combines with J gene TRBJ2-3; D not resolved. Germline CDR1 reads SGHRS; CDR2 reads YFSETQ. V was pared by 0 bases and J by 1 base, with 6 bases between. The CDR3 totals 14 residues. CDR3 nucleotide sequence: TGCGCCAGCAGCTTGGAAGGGCGCACAGATACGCAGTATTTT. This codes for CASSLEGRTDTQYF.

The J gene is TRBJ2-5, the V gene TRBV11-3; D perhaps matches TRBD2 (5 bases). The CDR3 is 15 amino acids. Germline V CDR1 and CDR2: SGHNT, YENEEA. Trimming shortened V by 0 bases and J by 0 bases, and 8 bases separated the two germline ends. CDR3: CASSLDRGYQETQYF. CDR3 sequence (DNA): TGTGCCAGCAGCTTAGATCGAGGGTACCAAGAGACCCAGTACTTC. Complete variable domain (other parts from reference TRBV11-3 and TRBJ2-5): EAGVVQSPRYKIIEKKQPVAFWCNPISGHNTLYWYLQNLGQGPELLIRYENEEAVDDSQLPKDRFSAERLKGVDSTLKIQPAELGDSAVYLCASSLDRGYQETQYFGPGTRLLVL.

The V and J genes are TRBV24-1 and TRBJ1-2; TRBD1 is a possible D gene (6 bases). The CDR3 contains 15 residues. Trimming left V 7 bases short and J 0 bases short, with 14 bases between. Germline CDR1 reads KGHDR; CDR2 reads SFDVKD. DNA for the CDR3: TGTGCCACCAGCCTCGGGGGCGGATCTAACTATGGCTACACCTTC. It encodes CATSLGGGSNYGYTF.

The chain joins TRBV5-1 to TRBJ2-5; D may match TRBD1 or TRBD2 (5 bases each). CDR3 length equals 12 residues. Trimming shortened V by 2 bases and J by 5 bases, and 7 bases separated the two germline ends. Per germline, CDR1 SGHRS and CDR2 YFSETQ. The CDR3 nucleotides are TGCGCCAGCAGCTTCGAGGGGGAGACCCAGTACTTC. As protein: CASSFEGETQYF.

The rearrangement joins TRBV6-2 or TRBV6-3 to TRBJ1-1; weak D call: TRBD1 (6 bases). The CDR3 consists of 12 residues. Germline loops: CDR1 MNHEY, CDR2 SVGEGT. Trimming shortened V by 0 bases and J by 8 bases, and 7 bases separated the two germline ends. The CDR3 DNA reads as TGTGCCAGCAGTTACTCAGACAGGGAAGCTTTCTTT. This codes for CASSYSDREAFF.

The chain's CDR3 is CASSGRAFHEGLAGTDTQYF. For the CDR3, the DNA is TGTGCCAGCAGCGGAAGGGCCTTCCACGAGGGACTAGCGGGCACAGATACGCAGTATTTT. The J gene is TRBJ2-3, the V gene TRBV6-6, with TRBD2 matching over 11 bases. Per the germline V gene, CDR1 is MNHNY and CDR2 is SVGAGI (reference sequence). With V trimmed by 6 bases and J by 1 base, 18 bases remained unmatched. The CDR3 has 20 residues.

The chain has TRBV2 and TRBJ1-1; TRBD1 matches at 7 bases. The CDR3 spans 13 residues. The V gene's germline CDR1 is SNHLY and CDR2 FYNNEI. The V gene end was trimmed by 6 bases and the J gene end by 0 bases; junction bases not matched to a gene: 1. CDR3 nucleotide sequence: TGTGCCAGCAGGGGACAGATGAACACTGAAGCTTTCTTT. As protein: CASRGQMNTEAFF.

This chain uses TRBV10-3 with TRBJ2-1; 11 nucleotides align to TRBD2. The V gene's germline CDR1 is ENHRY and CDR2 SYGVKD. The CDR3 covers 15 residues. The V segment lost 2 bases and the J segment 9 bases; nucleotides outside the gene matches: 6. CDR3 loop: CAISEETSGKGEQFF. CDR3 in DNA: TGTGCCATCAGTGAGGAGACTAGCGGGAAGGGTGAGCAGTTCTTC.

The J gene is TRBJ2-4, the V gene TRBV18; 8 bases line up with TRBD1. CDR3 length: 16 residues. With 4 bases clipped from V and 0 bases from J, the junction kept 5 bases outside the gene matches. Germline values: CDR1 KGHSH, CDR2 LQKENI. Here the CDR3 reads CASSHAGGSAKNIQYF. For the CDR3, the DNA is TGTGCCAGCTCACATGCAGGGGGCTCAGCCAAAAACATTCAGTACTTC.

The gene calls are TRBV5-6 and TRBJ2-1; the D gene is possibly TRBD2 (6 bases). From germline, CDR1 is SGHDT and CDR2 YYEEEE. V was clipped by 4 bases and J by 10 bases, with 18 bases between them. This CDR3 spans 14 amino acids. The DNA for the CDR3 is TGTGCCAGCAGCCCTCGCGGGGCTTTCCGGGAGCAGTTCTTC. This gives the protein CASSPRGAFREQFF.

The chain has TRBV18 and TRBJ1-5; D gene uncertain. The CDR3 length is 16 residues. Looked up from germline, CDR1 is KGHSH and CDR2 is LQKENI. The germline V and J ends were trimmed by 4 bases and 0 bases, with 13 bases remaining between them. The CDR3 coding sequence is TGTGCCAGCTCACTCCTCGACGGGGATAGCAATCAGCCCCAGCATTTT. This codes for CASSLLDGDSNQPQHF.

In DNA form, the CDR3 reads TGTGCCAGCAGTTACTCGACAAAGGCGGGAGGCACCGGGGAGCTGTTTTTT. It encodes CASSYSTKAGGTGELFF. V is TRBV6-2 or TRBV6-3 and J is TRBJ2-2; 8 positions agree with TRBD2. V gave up 0 bases and J gave up 4 bases; unmatched junction bases: 7. CDR1 is MNHEY and CDR2 is SVGEGT in the germline V gene. The CDR3 consists of 17 residues.

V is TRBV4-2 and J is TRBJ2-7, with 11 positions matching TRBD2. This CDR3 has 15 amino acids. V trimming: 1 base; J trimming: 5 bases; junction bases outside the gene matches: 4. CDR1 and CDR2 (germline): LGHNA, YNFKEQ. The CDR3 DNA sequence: TGTGCCAGCAGCCAAGGGAGACTAGCGGGAAACGAGCAGTACTTC. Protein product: CASSQGRLAGNEQYF.